These 18 T cell receptor beta chains were all obtained from the same sample, sequenced in a study of Graves' ophthalmopathy and Graves' hyperthyroidism. Amplified material comprised TCR beta CDR3 regions derived from RNA transcripts. A first-round RT-PCR used HTBI primers, followed by a second-round multiplex PCR. One entry per CDR3 protein, called by TCRdb with MiXCR from the multiplex PCR reads. Among roughly 1.1 million distinct CDR3 sequences, 36% were seen once, and the ten largest hold 11%. Sequencing was carried out using peripheral blood or thyroid tissue (not recorded which). All receptors derive from an adult man with Graves' hyperthyroidism.

The genes are TRBV7-9 and TRBJ2-7; D is uncertain. V was pared by 5 bases and J by 2 bases, with 13 bases between. This CDR3 has 14 amino acids. Germline loops: CDR1 SEHNR, CDR2 FQNEAQ (reference sequence). Here the CDR3 reads CASSQHGETYEQYF. The CDR3 DNA follows: TGTGCCAGCAGCCAACATGGGGAAACCTACGAGCAGTACTTC.

Many counts were recorded for this clonotype. This chain connects TRBV7-8 to TRBJ2-7; weak D call: TRBD2 (5 bases). This CDR3 has 16 amino acids. Germline-derived CDR1 and CDR2 are SGHVS and FQNEAQ. V was pared by 0 bases and J by 3 bases, with 15 bases between. The CDR3 nucleotides are TGTGCCAGCAGCTTAGCGAGGGCTAGGCTAGTCTACGAGCAGTACTTC. It yields the protein CASSLARARLVYEQYF.

Remarks on this clonotype: A much larger clonotype is one base distant, so this may be a read error. The gene calls are TRBV2 and TRBJ1-5, with D perhaps TRBD1 (6 bases). The germline V and J ends were trimmed by 3 bases and 3 bases, with 9 bases remaining between them. Germline CDR1 and CDR2: SNHLY and FYNNEI. CDR3 size: 14 residues. The CDR3 sequence: CASSDPGDNQPQHF. DNA for the CDR3: TGTGCCAGCAGTGACCCAGGGGACAATCAGCCCCAGCATTTT.

This clonotype was seen ten or more times. J is TRBJ1-2 and V is TRBV12-3 or TRBV12-4; D gene uncertain. CDR3 size: 14 residues. The V end lost 7 bases, the J end lost 1 base, and 13 bases lay between the germline ends. The CDR3, as DNA: TGTGCCAGCACCCCCCTAGCAGATAACTATGGCTACACCTTC. It yields the protein CASTPLADNYGYTF.

The rearrangement uses TRBV20-1 and TRBJ1-1; D may be TRBD1 (5 bases). CDR3 length: 15 residues. Germline loops: CDR1 DFQATT, CDR2 SNEGSKA (reference sequence). V was clipped by 3 bases and J by 0 bases, with 14 bases between them. This CDR3 reads CSASFMGRLNTEAFF. Here the CDR3 DNA reads TGCAGTGCTAGTTTCATGGGACGGCTGAACACTGAAGCTTTCTTT.

Many counts were recorded for this clonotype. The V and J genes are TRBV29-1 and TRBJ2-2, with D possibly being TRBD1 (5 bases). Trimming shortened V by 5 bases and J by 5 bases, and 9 bases separated the two germline ends. Germline assignment: CDR1 SQVTM and CDR2 ANQGSEA. The CDR3 extends over 12 amino acids. The CDR3, as DNA: TGCAGCGTTTCCCCAGGGACCGGGGAGCTGTTTTTT. Its protein is CSVSPGTGELFF.

About this clonotype: The conserved final phenylalanine or tryptophan is absent from the CDR3, which likely points to a read error. The DNA is left out, because the CDR3 cannot be placed on it with certainty; the CDR3 is given as TCRdb lists it. The chain carries TRBV14 and TRBJ2-5; the table gives TRBD1 as D, unverified against the DNA. Including both end residues, the CDR3 is 11 amino acids long. Germline CDR1 SGHDN, CDR2 FVKESK. This CDR3 is CASSPGTLVRT.

The V call is TRBV19, the J call TRBJ1-2, with D possibly TRBD1 on 5 matching bases. The V gene's germline CDR1 is LNHDA and CDR2 SQIVND (reference sequence). V dropped 6 bases and J dropped 1 base, with 12 bases sitting between them. The CDR3 has 14 amino acids. The chain's CDR3 is CASSFTGHNYGYTF. In nucleotides, the CDR3 is TGTGCCAGTAGCTTCACAGGACATAACTATGGCTACACCTTC.

In its sample, this clonotype was seen a few times. The V gene is TRBV2, the J gene TRBJ1-5; a weak D match, TRBD1 (6 bases). Germline values: CDR1 SNHLY, CDR2 FYNNEI. CDR3 length: 14 residues. Trimming removed 5 bases at V and 7 bases at J, with 15 bases between. Written as DNA, the CDR3 is TGTGCCAGCAGTTTCACAGGGTATGAACAGCCCCAGCATTTT. It translates to CASSFTGYEQPQHF.

The chain is built from TRBV7-9 and TRBJ2-7; 16 positions agree with TRBD2. Germline CDR1 reads SEHNR; CDR2 reads FQNEAQ (reference sequence). CDR3 length: 17 residues. The ends lost 6 bases at V and 2 bases at J; junction bases unmatched: 7. The chain's CDR3 is CASRAGTSGGAPYEQYF. CDR3 coding DNA: TGTGCCAGCAGAGCCGGGACTAGCGGGGGGGCCCCCTACGAGCAGTACTTC.

J is TRBJ1-6 and V is TRBV25-1; 9 nucleotides align to TRBD1. V lost 8 bases, J lost 16 bases, and 9 bases stayed unmatched. CDR3 length: 12 amino acids. Germline V gene data show CDR1 as MGHDK and CDR2 as SYGVNS. The CDR3 protein is CASSGTGQFLHF. The CDR3 bases are TGTGCCAGCTCTGGGACAGGGCAGTTTCTCCACTTT.

This clonotype was seen many times. This chain uses TRBV4-3 with TRBJ1-6, with unresolved D. The CDR3 has 14 amino acids. Trimming cost V 0 bases and J 6 bases, with 6 bases left between them. Germline CDR1 and CDR2: LGHNA and YSLEER. The CDR3 nucleotides are TGCGCCAGCAGCCAAGATGTTGGTAATTCACCCCTCCACTTT. Translation gives CASSQDVGNSPLHF.

The table lists this clonotype with many counts. This rearrangement joins TRBV2 to TRBJ1-3; a weak D match, TRBD1 (5 bases). The germline gives CDR1 SNHLY, CDR2 FYNNEI. This CDR3 region has 12 residues. V gave up 4 bases and J gave up 8 bases, with 9 bases separating them. The CDR3 reads CASSGGVDTIYF. The DNA for the CDR3 is TGTGCCAGCAGTGGAGGGGTTGACACCATATATTTT.

This clonotype turned up a few times. This chain uses TRBV7-9 with TRBJ2-6; the D gene is possibly TRBD1 (6 bases). The V end lost 5 bases, the J end lost 1 base, and 21 bases lay between the germline ends. Germline V CDR1 and CDR2: SEHNR, FQNEAQ (reference sequence). The CDR3 totals 19 residues. The DNA of the CDR3 is TGTGCCAGCAGCCAGCACATAACAGGGCTCGGATCTGGGGCCAACGTCCTGACTTTC. Translated: CASSQHITGLGSGANVLTF.

This clonotype was seen repeatedly, ten times or more. CDR3 nucleotide sequence: TGTGCCAGCAGCTCGGAAGCGAGTAATTCACCCCTCCACTTT. Amino acid sequence: CASSSEASNSPLHF. V is TRBV7-9 and J is TRBJ1-6; D remains ambiguous. Per the germline V gene, CDR1 is SEHNR and CDR2 is FQNEAQ (reference sequence). The CDR3 runs to 14 residues. V dropped 4 bases and J dropped 6 bases, with 10 bases sitting between them.

This clonotype was observed a few times. The rearrangement joins TRBV6-5 to TRBJ1-1; 7 bases are a match to TRBD1. V trimming: 6 bases; J trimming: 0 bases; junction bases outside the gene matches: 10. The CDR3 extends over 16 amino acids. Looked up from germline, CDR1 is MNHEY and CDR2 is SVGAGI. The CDR3 region is CASSRATGTMNTEAFF. DNA for the CDR3: TGTGCCAGCAGCCGCGCGACAGGGACCATGAACACTGAAGCTTTCTTT.

In the case of this clonotype: A read error is possible here, since a much larger clone lies one base away. The chain is built from TRBV7-7 and TRBJ2-5; D may correspond to TRBD1 or TRBD2 (5 bases each). Germline CDR1 is SSHAT and CDR2 is FNYEAQ (reference sequence). CDR3 length equals 15 residues. V dropped 4 bases and J dropped 4 bases, with 16 bases sitting between them. The CDR3 protein is CASSSRVLGGETQYF. The CDR3 DNA reads as TGTGCCAGCAGCTCAAGGGTCCTTGGGGGAGAGACCCAGTACTTC.

This clonotype was observed at least ten times. V gene TRBV7-9 combines with J gene TRBJ2-5; 7 nucleotides line up with TRBD1. Germline assignment: CDR1 SEHNR and CDR2 FQNEAQ (reference sequence). The CDR3 has 16 amino acids. V trimming: 5 bases; J trimming: 4 bases; junction bases outside the gene matches: 13. The CDR3 region has the DNA TGTGCCAGCAGCCCGTTCCGGGACAGAAGTTCAGAGACCCAGTACTTC. Translation gives CASSPFRDRSSETQYF. The entire variable domain, with the rest obtained from reference TRBV7-9 and TRBJ2-5, is as follows: DTGVSQNPRHKITKRGQNVTFRCDPISEHNRLYWYRQTLGQGPEFLTYFQNEAQLEKSRLLSDRFSAERPKGSFSTLEIQRTEQGDSAMYLCASSPFRDRSSETQYFGPGTRLLVL.